This TCR beta chain derives from a study of blood T cell repertoires in COVID-19. Study-level information: Samples of COVID-19 (acute and convalescent) were obtained from the United States, Italy and Spain. PBMCs, B-cell-depleted T cells, or T cells provided the cDNA or gDNA that made up the material.

In the authors' methods: Amplified reference gene primers provided the basis for estimating nucleated cell counts. Clones were read by immunoSEQ multiplex PCR, and TCRdb kept only the in-frame ones, dropping some. The V and J calls and clone size are taken from that table; D and trimming were inferred from the DNA. The sample contains approximately 120,000 clones, about 85% of which appear only once. Germline V lookup: CDR1 SGDLS, CDR2 YYNGEE. J was trimmed by 2 bases and V by 2 bases; bases with no gene match: 5. The CDR3 contains 15 residues. The TCR sequence derives from a human donor in a cohort sampled during active COVID-19. The chain joins TRBV9 to TRBJ2-3, with TRBD2 matching over 7 bases. Sequenced sample: peripheral blood. In nucleotides, the CDR3 is TGTGCCAGCAGCGTTGCGGGAGCGTTCACAGATACGCAGTATTTT. Protein: CASSVAGAFTDTQYF.